The 3 T cell receptor beta chains reported below all come from one sample, sequenced in a study of cytotoxic CD8 clonotypes in ibrutinib-treated CLL. The method was immunoSEQ multiplex PCR; TCRdb's version includes in-frame clones alone and lacks a portion of them. This table has roughly 250,000 clones, under 80% appearing once. Specimen: PBMCs, collected after 24 months of ibrutinib treatment. Every receptor here comes from a human donor with chronic lymphocytic leukemia.

The rearrangement uses TRBV28 and TRBJ1-4, with a possible D match to TRBD1 (5 bases). The CDR3 runs 14 residues. The germline V and J ends were trimmed by 6 bases and 12 bases, with 20 bases remaining between them. Germline assignment: CDR1 MDHEN and CDR2 SYDVKM. This CDR3 is CASSRRQTLDELFF. In DNA form, the CDR3 reads TGTGCCAGCAGCCGCCGACAGACTTTGGATGAACTGTTTTTT.

This clone has a handful of counts. This chain joins TRBV4-2 and TRBJ2-7; a possible D gene is TRBD2 (6 bases). The CDR3 length is 16 residues. Germline CDR1 and CDR2: LGHNA and YNFKEQ. Deletions cut 1 base from V and 0 bases from J, with 13 bases between. CDR3 residues: CASSQVFGGNSYEQYF. CDR3 sequence (DNA): TGTGCCAGCAGCCAAGTATTCGGCGGGAACTCCTACGAGCAGTACTTC.

V and J are TRBV7-6 and TRBJ1-5; 9 bases are shared with TRBD1. The germline CDR1 and CDR2 sequences are SGHVS and FNYEAQ. Trimming at V came to 1 base and at J to 6 bases, leaving 4 bases not matched to a gene. The CDR3 runs 15 residues. The CDR3 here is CASSLGTGVIQPQHF. The CDR3 DNA reads as TGTGCCAGCAGCTTAGGGACAGGGGTGATTCAGCCCCAGCATTTT.